This T cell receptor (beta chain) was captured by sequencing in a study of lymphopenia after photon versus proton radiotherapy. The CDR3 runs 17 residues. Germline loops: CDR1 SGHDT, CDR2 YYEEEE. V gave up 5 bases and J gave up 1 base; unmatched junction bases: 11. Findings of the study overall: Post-nadir diversity loss with photons came from oligoclonal expansion, particularly CD8+ Temra cells. Better survival with proton therapy was suggested as possible, not demonstrated. Photon-treated patients lost naive T cells and TCR diversity; proton-treated stayed stable. Post-nadir TCR diversity decline inversely tracked overall survival among those who died.

This table comes from immunoSEQ multiplex PCR, and its TCRdb copy is limited to in-frame clones, with some not included. The sample yields more than 45,000 clones, more than 90% seen once. Note on this clone: As yet, its antigen is unknown.

The specimen was peripheral blood, collected from a patient treated with photon-based radiotherapy. This receptor was taken from a woman aged 40 to 50 with cholangiocarcinoma. The chain employs TRBV5-6 and TRBJ2-7; the match to TRBD1 covers 11 bases. CDR3 coding DNA: TGTGCCAGCAGTCTCACCGGGACAGGGGGTTTATCCTACGAGCAGTACTTC. Translation gives CASSLTGTGGLSYEQYF.